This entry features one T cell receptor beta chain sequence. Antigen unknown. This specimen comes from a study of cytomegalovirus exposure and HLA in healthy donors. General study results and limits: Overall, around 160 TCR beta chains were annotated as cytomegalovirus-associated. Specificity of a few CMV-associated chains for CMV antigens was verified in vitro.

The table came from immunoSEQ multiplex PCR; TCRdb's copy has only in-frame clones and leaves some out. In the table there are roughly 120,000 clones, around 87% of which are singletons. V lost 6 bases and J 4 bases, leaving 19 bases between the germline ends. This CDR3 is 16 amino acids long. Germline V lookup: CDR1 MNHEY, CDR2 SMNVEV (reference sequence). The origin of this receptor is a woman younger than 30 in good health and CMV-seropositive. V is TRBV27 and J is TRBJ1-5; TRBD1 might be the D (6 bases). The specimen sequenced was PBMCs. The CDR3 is CASSPHLRGANQPQHF. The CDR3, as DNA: TGTGCCAGCAGCCCCCACCTCCGGGGGGCTAATCAGCCCCAGCATTTT.